The rows below give T cell receptor beta chains drawn from one sample of a study of B cell selection in AIRE deficiency. Only in-frame clones appear in the TCRdb table, and some are missing; sequencing was by immunoSEQ multiplex PCR. The sample lists 20,000 to 30,000 clones, around 97% occurring once. Input material: CD4+CD127+ conventional T cells sorted from PBMCs. The receptors were gathered from a human donor in good health. CDR3s include the opening cysteine and the closing phenylalanine or tryptophan.

v_call | cdr3_aa
TRBV19 | CASSRGQLDQPQHF
TRBV5-1 | CASSLVSGRAKSEQYF
TRBV9 | CASSDRGRWADTQYF
TRBV6-5 | CASSLGGALYGYTF
TRBV5-1 | CASSPGGGTGIQYF
TRBV4-3 | CASSQAGSETQYF
TRBV5-6 | CASSLGQGDGYTF
TRBV6-1 | CASWSVKTDTQYF
TRBV5-1 | CASRPQVGGEQTQYF
TRBV9 | CASRGMNTEAFF
TRBV5-4 | CASSVRTAPGRGQYF
TRBV2 | CASRGTEVGEQFF
TRBV27 | CASSFRDQPWHF
TRBV5-4 | CASREGLAPEVYEQYF
TRBV1 | CTSSQPRTVPTNYGYTF
TRBV19 | CASSSGLAGGTNTGELFF
TRBV5-1 | CASSRWTGDEQYF
TRBV27 | CASRPDRVGSYTF
TRBV7-9 | CASSFRAGTEAFF
TRBV5-4 | CASSFRTSRAFF
TRBV4-2 | CASSHVQREGTDTQYF
TRBV19 | CASSATGGGHGYTF
TRBV5-5 | CASSAEAGVTYEQYF
TRBV6-5 | CASSNGQGRGQPQHF
TRBV28 | CASSRQGVETQYF
TRBV10-3 | CAISESGQGRVQPQHF
TRBV18 | CASSPPEIWDSYEQYF
TRBV6-5 | CASSYVGSTEAFF
TRBV7-8 | CASSLALDLYSNQPQHF
TRBV11-2 | CASSWGQGLSQPQHF
TRBV5-6 | CASSSEHTGGSGEKLFF
TRBV6-1 | CASLAGVRTDTQYF
TRBV28 | CASSLRRGEAFF
TRBV18 | CASSPPAPGGSYEQYF
TRBV29-1 | CSVEGQGRQTQYF
TRBV19 | CASSLGQNTGELFF
TRBV5-7 | CASTTGQGANTEAFF